These 7 T cell receptor beta chains originate from one sample sequenced in a study of blood T cell repertoires in COVID-19. Assay used: immunoSEQ multiplex PCR; TCRdb lists only in-frame clones, some missing. The data show about 270,000 clones, 90% seen once. The sample comprised PBMCs or T cells enriched from blood (not recorded which). Receptor source: a woman under 40 with acute COVID-19.

The chain recombines TRBV29-1 with TRBJ1-6, with D unresolved. V lost 4 bases, J lost 8 bases, and 12 bases lay in between. The CDR3 sequence is 13 residues long. The germline CDR1 and CDR2 sequences are SQVTM and ANQGSEA. In DNA form, the CDR3 reads TGCAGCGTTGCAGATAAGGCGGATTCACCCCTCCACTTT. As protein: CSVADKADSPLHF.

The chain recombines TRBV15 with TRBJ2-5, with TRBD1 identical over 7 bases. The CDR3 covers 15 residues. Germline V gives CDR1 LNHNV, CDR2 YYDKDF (reference sequence). V dropped 6 bases and J dropped 3; count of bases not matched to a gene: 10. For the CDR3, the DNA is TGTGCCACCAGAGTTCGCTTAGGACAGGAAGAGACCCAGTACTTC. This sequence encodes CATRVRLGQEETQYF.

The gene calls are TRBV19 and TRBJ1-5; D unclear. With 7 bases removed from V and 2 bases from J, the gap between germline ends came to 15 bases. The CDR3 totals 15 residues. The germline V gene has CDR1 LNHDA and CDR2 SQIVND (reference sequence). The CDR3 spells CASTKTWAGNQPQHF. Here the CDR3 DNA reads TGTGCCAGTACCAAAACTTGGGCAGGCAATCAGCCCCAGCATTTT.

V usage is TRBV10-2 and J usage is TRBJ1-1; TRBD1 is a possible D gene (5 bases). From germline, CDR1 is WSHSY and CDR2 SAAADI. The V gene lost 7 bases and the J gene lost 1 base, with 13 bases spanning the gap. The CDR3 covers 14 residues. CDR3 in amino acids: CASILGGGNTEAFF. CDR3 coding DNA: TGCGCCAGCATCCTCGGGGGTGGGAACACTGAAGCTTTCTTT.

This clone was seen at least ten times. This rearrangement joins TRBV11-2 to TRBJ1-1; tentative D call: TRBD1 (5 bases). Germline CDR1 reads SGHAT; CDR2 reads FQNNGV. The V end was cut by 7 bases, the J end by 1 base, with 13 bases between. This CDR3 is built from 14 residues. CDR3 DNA: TGTGCCAGCACCCGGGGGTGGGAGAACACTGAAGCTTTCTTT. Amino acid sequence: CASTRGWENTEAFF.

J is TRBJ2-3 and V is TRBV7-6, with D possibly being TRBD2 (5 bases). V was shortened by 1 base and J by 5 bases, with 13 bases between the two germline ends. Per germline, CDR1 SGHVS and CDR2 FNYEAQ. The length of the CDR3 is 15 residues. In DNA form, the CDR3 reads TGTGCCAGCAGCTTAGACACCCGAGGGAAAGATACGCAGTATTTT. It specifies CASSLDTRGKDTQYF.

The sample holds a few counts of this clone. In DNA form, the CDR3 reads TGTGCCAGCAGCGGACAGGGCGGTCGACAGAACACTGAAGCTTTCTTT. This gives the protein CASSGQGGRQNTEAFF. The J gene is TRBJ1-1, the V gene TRBV21-1; TRBD1 is taken as the D call from the table, unchecked against the DNA. TRBV21-1 has pseudogene status. The CDR3 is 16 residues long.